These T cell receptor beta chains were read from a single sample in a study of cytomegalovirus exposure and HLA in healthy donors. The method was immunoSEQ multiplex PCR; TCRdb's version includes in-frame clones alone and lacks a portion of them. The sample contains over 85,000 clones, more than 70% of which appear only once. The sequenced sample was PBMCs. The source of these receptors is a woman between 18 and 29 years old in good health and CMV-seronegative. Both conserved end residues are part of each CDR3. D genes are given only for firm matches. Expanded clones get a size class; other rows say once, few or many, or leave the size out.

>TRBD1|TRBV5-6|.|TRBJ2-3
TGTGCCAGCAGCCCCCGGGACAGGGGATCAGATACGCAGTATTTT
CASSPRDRGSDTQYF
>TRBD1|TRBV5-1|.|TRBJ2-7
TGCGCCAGCAGCTTGGGACAAGGACAGGTGTACGAGCAGTACTTC
CASSLGQGQVYEQYF
>TRBD1|TRBV7-2|.|TRBJ1-2
TGTGCCAGCAGCTCCAACAGGGGGGATGACTATGGCTACACCTTC
CASSSNRGDDYGYTF
>TRBD1|TRBV4-3|.|TRBJ2-7
TGCGCCAGCAGCCAAGGAATTGGGACAGGGTCCTACGAGCAGTACTTC
CASSQGIGTGSYEQYF
>TRBD2|TRBV5-1|.|TRBJ2-7
TGCGCCAGCAGCGAGGGACTAGCGGGGGTACTCTCCTACGAGCAGTACTTC
CASSEGLAGVLSYEQYF
>.|TRBV21-1|.|TRBJ2-1
TGTGCCAGCAGCAAGAGAAGCGGGGGGGCCAATGAGCAGTTCTTC
CASSKRSGGANEQFF
>TRBD1|TRBV7-9|.|TRBJ1-2
TGTGCCAGCAGCCGGACAGGCTCTTATGGCTACACCTTC
CASSRTGSYGYTF
>TRBD1|TRBV28|.|TRBJ1-2
TGTGCCAGCAGAATTTGGGACAGGGACTATGGCTACACCTTC
CASRIWDRDYGYTF
>TRBD2|TRBV9|.|TRBJ2-1
TGTGCCAGCAGCGCCTTTCGGGGGGATGAGCAGTTCTTC
CASSAFRGDEQFF
>.|TRBV27|once|TRBJ1-5
TGTGCCAGCAGTCGGGGGTATAGCAATCAGCCCCAGCATTTT
CASSRGYSNQPQHF
>.|TRBV27|.|TRBJ2-5
TGTGCCAGCAGTTTATCGGTCGGGTTAGAGACCCAGTACTTC
CASSLSVGLETQYF
>.|TRBV21-1|.|TRBJ1-5
TGTGCCAGCAGCAGATACAGGTACCGGGGCAATCAGCCCCAGCATTTT
CASSRYRYRGNQPQHF
>.|TRBV5-1|.|TRBJ2-3
TGCGCCAGCAGCTTGGAGGCGGGAATAACGCAGTATTTT
CASSLEAGITQYF
>.|TRBV7-6|.|TRBJ1-4
TGTGCCAGCAGCTTAACACAGGATGGTGAAAAACTGTTTTTT
CASSLTQDGEKLFF
>.|TRBV11-2|.|TRBJ2-7
TGTGCCAGCAGCCAGGTAGGAGAGCAGTACTTC
CASSQVGEQYF
>TRBD2|TRBV4-3|.|TRBJ2-3
TGCGCCAGCAGCCAAGACCCGACTAGCGGGAAGTCTTGGCATACGCAGTATTTT
CASSQDPTSGKSWHTQYF
>TRBD2|TRBV9|once|TRBJ2-3
TGTGCCAGCAGCGTGAACGCGGGGGGTTACACAGATACGCAGTATTTT
CASSVNAGGYTDTQYF
>.|TRBV6-1|once|TRBJ2-1
TGTGCCAGCAGTTCCATGTACAATGAGCAGTTCTTC
CASSSMYNEQFF
>TRBD1|TRBV5-1|.|TRBJ2-7
TGCGCCAGCAGCACGGGGACAGGCATACTCTACGAGCAGTACTTC
CASSTGTGILYEQYF
>TRBD2|TRBV5-1|.|TRBJ2-5
TGCGCCAGCAGCGCGATTAGCGGGAACCAAGAGACCCAGTACTTC
CASSAISGNQETQYF
>.|TRBV9|.|TRBJ1-3
TGTGCCAGCAGCGTAGAACAGTACTCTGGAAACACCATATATTTT
CASSVEQYSGNTIYF
>TRBD2|TRBV5-1|.|TRBJ2-1
TGCGCCAGCAGTACAAGTCCGGGACTAGCGGGGGACAATGAGCAGTTCTTC
CASSTSPGLAGDNEQFF